What follows are 17 T cell receptor beta chains derived from one specimen sequenced in a study of blood T cell repertoires in COVID-19. Libraries were prepared by immunoSEQ multiplex PCR; TCRdb keeps only in-frame clonotypes and omits some of them. The sample lists about 39,000 clones; roughly four fifths were seen once. Sequencing was performed on peripheral blood. The receptors derive from a human donor in a cohort sampled during active or convalescent COVID-19. The donor label of this sample is uncertain.

The chain uses TRBV6-5 and TRBJ1-1; D perhaps matches TRBD1 (6 bases). The V gene lost 5 bases and the J gene lost 4 bases, with 14 bases spanning the gap. CDR1 is MNHEY and CDR2 is SVGAGI in the germline V gene. The CDR3 has 14 amino acids. The CDR3 nucleotides read TGTGCCAGCAGTCCCCAGGCGGGGGCCACTGAAGCTTTCTTT. It is translated as CASSPQAGATEAFF.

This chain links TRBV28 with TRBJ2-2, with no clear D. The CDR3 runs 13 residues. V lost 6 bases, J lost 1 base, and 6 bases lay in between. CDR1 is MDHEN, CDR2 SYDVKM, per germline. The CDR3: CASSRQNTGELFF. The DNA of the CDR3 is TGTGCCAGCAGCCGACAGAACACCGGGGAGCTGTTTTTT.

The chain has TRBV19 and TRBJ1-4; D is undetermined. The CDR3 extends over 15 amino acids. Per germline, CDR1 LNHDA and CDR2 SQIVND (reference sequence). The V end was cut by 3 bases, the J end by 4 bases, with 12 bases between. The CDR3 protein is CASSMGGLLNEKLFF. The CDR3 bases are TGTGCCAGTAGTATGGGAGGACTCCTTAATGAAAAACTGTTTTTT.

This clone was detected only a few times. This chain joins TRBV6-5 and TRBJ1-1; 8 bases map to TRBD1. The CDR3 is 13 residues long. Germline CDR1 and CDR2: MNHEY and SVGAGI. V dropped 1 base and J dropped 5; count of bases not matched to a gene: 0. CDR3 nucleotides: TGTGCCAGCAGTTACTGGACAGGGACTGAAGCTTTCTTT. This codes for CASSYWTGTEAFF.

The rearrangement joins TRBV27 to TRBJ2-3, with 12 bases lining up with TRBD2. J lost 0 bases, V lost 4 bases, and 2 bases had no gene match. CDR3 length: 16 amino acids. Germline values: CDR1 MNHEY, CDR2 SMNVEV (reference sequence). The CDR3 DNA follows: TGTGCCAGCAGTTCCGGGACTAGCGGGAGCACAGATACGCAGTATTTT. Translated: CASSSGTSGSTDTQYF.

The rearrangement links TRBV10-3 to TRBJ2-3, with D unclear. The germline gives CDR1 ENHRY, CDR2 SYGVKD. The CDR3 extends over 13 amino acids. Trimming cost V 4 bases and J 6 bases, with 11 bases left between them. CDR3 in amino acids: CAISVSSADTQYF. The CDR3 DNA sequence: TGTGCCATCAGTGTATCCAGCGCGGATACGCAGTATTTT.

The chain carries TRBV28 and TRBJ2-6; TRBD1 matches 9 bases. Germline V gene sequence: CDR1 MDHEN, CDR2 SYDVKM. The trim removed 3 bases at V and 0 bases at J, leaving 6 bases unmatched. The CDR3 contains 18 residues. As DNA, the CDR3 is TGTGCCAGCAGTTTTTCCGGGACAGGGATCTCTGGGGCCAACGTCCTGACTTTC. It specifies CASSFSGTGISGANVLTF.

The V gene is TRBV6-2 or TRBV6-3, the J gene TRBJ2-7; D is perhaps TRBD1 (6 bases). This CDR3 comprises 16 residues. CDR1 and CDR2 (germline): MNHEY, SVGEGT. Deletions cut 2 bases from V and 3 bases from J, with 17 bases between. CDR3 in DNA: TGTGCCAGCAGTTACCCTCCGACTGGGGGCTTCTACGAGCAGTACTTC. This gives the protein CASSYPPTGGFYEQYF.

CDR3 DNA: TGTGCCAGCAGTTACGGGCAGGTGAACACTGAAGCTTTCTTT. Translating gives CASSYGQVNTEAFF. The chain employs TRBV6-5 and TRBJ1-1; D uncertain. The CDR3 is 14 residues long. The V end was cut by 2 bases, the J end by 0 bases, with 7 bases between. Per the germline V gene, CDR1 is MNHEY and CDR2 is SVGAGI.

The V call is TRBV2, the J call TRBJ1-5; the match to TRBD1 covers 9 bases. This CDR3 comprises 15 residues. The ends lost 2 bases at V and 5 bases at J; junction bases unmatched: 4. CDR1 and CDR2 (germline): SNHLY, FYNNEI. For the CDR3, the DNA is TGTGCCAGCAGTGAAACCGGGACAGGGTATCAGCCCCAGCATTTT. Encoded protein: CASSETGTGYQPQHF.

V usage is TRBV24-1 and J usage is TRBJ2-2; TRBD2 matches at 7 bases. Unmatched junction bases numbered 13, after V lost 4 bases and J lost 6 bases. The CDR3 is made up of 17 amino acids. Germline CDR1 and CDR2: KGHDR and SFDVKD. As DNA, the CDR3 is TGTGCCACCAGTGAACCGGTGGGAGGGAGATTCGCCGGGGAGCTGTTTTTT. Translating gives CATSEPVGGRFAGELFF.

This sequence joins TRBV9 and TRBJ2-5; 9 bases line up with TRBD2. Germline loops: CDR1 SGDLS, CDR2 YYNGEE. This CDR3 has 16 amino acids. V trimming: 1 base; J trimming: 1 base; junction bases outside the gene matches: 5. The CDR3 loop reads CASSVSPSGTQETQYF. The DNA of the CDR3 is TGTGCCAGCAGCGTAAGCCCTAGCGGGACCCAAGAGACCCAGTACTTC.

This chain links TRBV15 with TRBJ2-7, with TRBD1 identical over 12 bases. CDR1 and CDR2 from the germline V gene are LNHNV and YYDKDF (reference sequence). Trimming took 3 bases from V and 5 from J; bases not matched to a gene: 5. The CDR3 sequence is 15 residues long. CDR3: CATSSPGQGAHEQYF. In DNA form, the CDR3 reads TGTGCCACCAGCAGTCCGGGACAGGGGGCCCACGAGCAGTACTTC. The full variable domain, in which reference TRBV15 and TRBJ2-7 provide the parts outside the CDR3, is DAMVIQNPRYQVTQFGKPVTLSCSQTLNHNVMYWYQQKSSQAPKLLFHYYDKDFNNEADTPDNFQSRRPNTSFCFLDIRSPGLGDTAMYLCATSSPGQGAHEQYFGPGTRLTVT.

The V and J genes are TRBV30 and TRBJ1-6; the D is unclear. The V gene's germline CDR1 is GTSNPN and CDR2 SVGIG (reference sequence). Trimming shortened V by 2 bases and J by 5 bases, and 10 bases separated the two germline ends. CDR3 length: 14 amino acids. CDR3 sequence: CAWSSGQDNSPLHF. In DNA form, the CDR3 reads TGTGCCTGGAGTAGCGGGCAGGATAATTCACCCCTCCACTTT.

J is TRBJ2-1 and V is TRBV3-1 (or the pseudogene TRBV3-2); maybe TRBD1 (7 bases). Germline V gene lookup returns CDR1 LGHDT and CDR2 YNNKEL (reference sequence). Deletions cut 4 bases from V and 8 bases from J, with 24 bases between. This CDR3 region has 17 residues. The CDR3 is CASSPPGWSGGGDEQFF. In DNA form, the CDR3 reads TGTGCCAGCAGCCCCCCGGGTTGGAGCGGAGGGGGCGATGAGCAGTTCTTC.

The chain links TRBV5-1 to TRBJ1-2; 8 nucleotides agree with TRBD1. Germline CDR1 is SGHRS and CDR2 is YFSETQ. This CDR3 region has 15 residues. J lost 4 bases, V lost 0 bases, and 5 bases had no gene match. The CDR3 loop reads CASSLDSGGSYGYTF. CDR3 coding DNA: TGCGCCAGCAGCTTGGATTCAGGGGGCTCCTATGGCTACACCTTC.

The rearrangement uses TRBV9 and TRBJ2-7; 7 nucleotides match TRBD2. The CDR3 runs to 13 residues. The germline V gene encodes CDR1 SGDLS and CDR2 YYNGEE. The V and J ends lost 0 bases and 12 bases, in that order; junction bases with no gene match: 9. The CDR3 nucleotides are TGTGCCAGCAGCGTAGGACTAGCTGACGTACGGTACTTC. Its translation is CASSVGLADVRYF.